This TCR beta chain was observed in a study of OX40 agonist ivuxolimab in advanced cancers. Study background: Three individuals attained partial responses, comprising one hepatocellular carcinoma case and two cutaneous melanoma cases.

Trimming pared 3 bases from V and 9 bases from J, leaving 9 bases between. Germline V lookup: CDR1 SGHAT, CDR2 FQNNGV. This CDR3 is 13 amino acids long. Here immunoSEQ multiplex PCR was the method, and the copy in TCRdb shows in-frame clones only, minus some. Among approximately 91,000 clones, approximately 86% were seen once, and the ten largest hold 1.5% to 2.5%. Worth noting for this clone: Its antigen is undetermined.

Whole-study findings and limits: Expanded clones were, on average, more numerous among CD8+ T cells than CD4+. At 0.1 to 3.0 mg/kg and by week 6, CD4+ and CD8+ T cells in the blood had expanded clonally. Patients with a partial response at 0.1-3.0 mg/kg had among the lowest clonal expansion.

Specimen: CD4+ or CD8+ T cells sorted from blood, collected in a trial of the OX40 agonist ivuxolimab. The sequence came from an adult with an advanced solid tumor such as melanoma, head and neck, liver or kidney cancer. The V gene is TRBV11-2, the J gene TRBJ1-6, with D unclear. CDR3 DNA: TGTGCCAGCAGCTTTCGGGATGCTTCACCCCTCCACTTT. Translating it yields CASSFRDASPLHF.